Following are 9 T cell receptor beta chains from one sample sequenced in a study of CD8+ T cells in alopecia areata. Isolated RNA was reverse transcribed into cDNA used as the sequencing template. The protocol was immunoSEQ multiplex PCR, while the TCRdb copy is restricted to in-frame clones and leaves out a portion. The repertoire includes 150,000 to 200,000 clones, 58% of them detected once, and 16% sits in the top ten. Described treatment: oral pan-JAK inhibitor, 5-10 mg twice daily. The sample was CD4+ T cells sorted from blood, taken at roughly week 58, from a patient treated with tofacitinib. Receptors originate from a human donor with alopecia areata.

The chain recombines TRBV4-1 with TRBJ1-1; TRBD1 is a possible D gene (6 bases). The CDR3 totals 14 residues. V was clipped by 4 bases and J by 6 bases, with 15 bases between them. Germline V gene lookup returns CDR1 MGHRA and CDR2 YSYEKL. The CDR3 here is CASSPPGVSAEAFF. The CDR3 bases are TGCGCCAGCAGCCCGCCAGGGGTTTCGGCTGAAGCTTTCTTT.

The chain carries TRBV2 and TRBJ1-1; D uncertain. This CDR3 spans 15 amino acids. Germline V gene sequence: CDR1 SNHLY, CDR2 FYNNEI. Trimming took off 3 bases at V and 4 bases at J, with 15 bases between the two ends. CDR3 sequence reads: CASSDRGMGVTEAFF. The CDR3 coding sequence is TGTGCCAGCAGTGATCGTGGGATGGGAGTCACTGAAGCTTTCTTT.

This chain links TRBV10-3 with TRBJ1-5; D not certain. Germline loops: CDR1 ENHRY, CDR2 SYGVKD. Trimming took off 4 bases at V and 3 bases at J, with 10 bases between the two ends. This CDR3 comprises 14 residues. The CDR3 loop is CAISGVQSNQPQHF. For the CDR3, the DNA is TGTGCCATCAGTGGGGTTCAGTCCAATCAGCCCCAGCATTTT.

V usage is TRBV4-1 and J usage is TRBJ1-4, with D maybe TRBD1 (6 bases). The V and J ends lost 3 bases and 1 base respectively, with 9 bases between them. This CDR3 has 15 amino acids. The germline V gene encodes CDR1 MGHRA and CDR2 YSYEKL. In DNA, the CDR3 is TGCGCCAGCAGCCATACCAGGGGAACTAATGAAAAACTGTTTTTT. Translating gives CASSHTRGTNEKLFF.

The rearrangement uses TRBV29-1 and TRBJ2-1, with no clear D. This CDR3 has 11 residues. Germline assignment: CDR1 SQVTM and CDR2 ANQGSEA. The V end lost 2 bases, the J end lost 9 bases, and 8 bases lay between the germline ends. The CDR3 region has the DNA TGCAGCGTTGAAACAGTACCTGAGCAGTTCTTC. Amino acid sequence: CSVETVPEQFF.

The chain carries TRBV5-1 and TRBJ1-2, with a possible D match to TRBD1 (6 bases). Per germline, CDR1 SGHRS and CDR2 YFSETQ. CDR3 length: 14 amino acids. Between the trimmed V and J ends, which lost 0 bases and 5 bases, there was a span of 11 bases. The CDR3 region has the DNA TGCGCCAGCAGCTTGGCCCAGGGGTTATATGGCTACACCTTC. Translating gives CASSLAQGLYGYTF.

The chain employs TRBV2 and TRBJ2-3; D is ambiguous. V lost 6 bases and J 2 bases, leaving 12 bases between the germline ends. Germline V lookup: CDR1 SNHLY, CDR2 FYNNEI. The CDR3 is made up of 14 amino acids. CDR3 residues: CASSQGLATDTQYF. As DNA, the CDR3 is TGTGCCAGCAGCCAAGGATTAGCCACAGATACGCAGTATTTT.

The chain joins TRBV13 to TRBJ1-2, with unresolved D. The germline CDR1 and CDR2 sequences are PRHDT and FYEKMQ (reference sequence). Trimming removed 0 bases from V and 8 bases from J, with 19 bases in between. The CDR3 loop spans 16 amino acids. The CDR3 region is CASSLGGEGLPVGYTF. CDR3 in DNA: TGTGCCAGCAGCTTAGGCGGCGAGGGCCTGCCCGTCGGCTACACCTTC.

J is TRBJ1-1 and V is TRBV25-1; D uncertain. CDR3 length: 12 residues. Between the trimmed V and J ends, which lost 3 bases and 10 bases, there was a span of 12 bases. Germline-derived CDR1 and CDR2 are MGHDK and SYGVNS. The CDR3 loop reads CASSEGSSGAFF. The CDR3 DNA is TGTGCCAGCAGTGAGGGCTCATCGGGAGCTTTCTTT.